Listed here is a single TCR beta chain. This entry belongs to a study of shared clonotypes between healthy human individuals. The overall study: Per donor, CD8 memory used one plate, CD8 naive used two, CD4 memory used three and CD4 naive used three.

Measured with immunoSEQ multiplex PCR; TCRdb has only the in-frame clones, and not every one. The sample holds a few hundred thousand clones; 95% to 98% are singletons and the top ten take 0.045% to 0.06%. Per the germline V gene, CDR1 is SEHNR and CDR2 is FQNEAQ (reference sequence). The CDR3 length is 12 residues. Trimming removed 5 bases from V and 3 bases from J, with 8 bases in between. Sequences were obtained from naive CD4+ T cells sorted from blood. Stated subset: CD45RA+ positively selected. The rearrangement links TRBV7-9 to TRBJ2-7, with D maybe TRBD2 (5 bases). The clonotype originates from a woman aged 25 to 39 in good health. The CDR3 nucleotides read TGTGCCAGCAGCAAAGCGGACTACGAGCAGTACTTC. Its protein product is CASSKADYEQYF.